The rows below give T cell receptor beta chains drawn from one sample of a study of blood T cell repertoires in COVID-19. Method: immunoSEQ multiplex PCR; TCRdb's copy keeps in-frame clones and lacks some. The data hold about 260,000 clones, with around nine tenths observed a single time. Sequenced: peripheral blood. The origin of the receptors is a woman aged 25-40 years with COVID-19, enrolled during active disease. The CDR3 runs from the conserved cysteine through the conserved F or W. Fields, in order: V gene, D gene, CDR3 length, CDR3 protein. A D gene is named only where the DNA matches it firmly.

v_gene: TRBV24-1; d_gene: NA; len: 12; CDR3aa: CATSDFTDTIYF
v_gene: TRBV10-1; d_gene: NA; len: 12; CDR3aa: CASSEQNQPQHF
v_gene: TRBV28; d_gene: TRBD2; len: 14; CDR3aa: CASSFQAGGETQYF
v_gene: TRBV6-5; d_gene: NA; len: 12; CDR3aa: CASSKQGLVQYF
v_gene: TRBV7-3; d_gene: NA; len: 15; CDR3aa: CASSPSKGGGREQFF
v_gene: TRBV7-9; d_gene: TRBD1; len: 18; CDR3aa: CASSSRDRGRINTGELFF
v_gene: TRBV28; d_gene: NA; len: 13; CDR3aa: CASSGGTYYEQYF
v_gene: TRBV19; d_gene: NA; len: 14; CDR3aa: CASSIRDTAYEQYF
v_gene: TRBV28; d_gene: TRBD1; len: 13; CDR3aa: CASSLDRVQPQHF
v_gene: TRBV15; d_gene: NA; len: 15; CDR3aa: CATSRDRRGYDGYTF
v_gene: TRBV7-2; d_gene: TRBD2; len: 14; CDR3aa: CASSLGTIYNEQFF
v_gene: TRBV6-2/TRBV6-3; d_gene: TRBD1; len: 19; CDR3aa: CASSYLGTGAHGPGNTIYF
v_gene: TRBV6-2/TRBV6-3; d_gene: TRBD1; len: 17; CDR3aa: CASSYGFRDRVHNEQFF
v_gene: TRBV18; d_gene: TRBD1; len: 13; CDR3aa: CASSQGAGYGYTF
v_gene: TRBV19; d_gene: NA; len: 16; CDR3aa: CASSRGGRISGNTIYF
v_gene: TRBV7-9; d_gene: TRBD1; len: 14; CDR3aa: CASSPTGDNQPQHF
v_gene: TRBV7-7; d_gene: TRBD1; len: 16; CDR3aa: CASSLTGTGASGELFF
v_gene: TRBV4-3; d_gene: NA; len: 15; CDR3aa: CASSQNRLSNYGYTF
v_gene: TRBV28; d_gene: TRBD2; len: 15; CDR3aa: CASSFRTSGPSEQYF
v_gene: TRBV7-2; d_gene: NA; len: 15; CDR3aa: CASSFSGASYNEQFF
v_gene: TRBV4-1; d_gene: TRBD2; len: 17; CDR3aa: CASSQEWSSGRYNEQFF
v_gene: TRBV6-5; d_gene: NA; len: 12; CDR3aa: CASSPGAYEQYF
v_gene: TRBV27; d_gene: NA; len: 12; CDR3aa: CASSLSGYEQYF
v_gene: TRBV4-1; d_gene: TRBD1; len: 15; CDR3aa: CASSQAGTGNEKLFF
v_gene: TRBV23-1; d_gene: NA; len: 11; CDR3aa: CAAGLGTEAFF
v_gene: TRBV28; d_gene: TRBD2; len: 15; CDR3aa: CASRRTSGRLDTQYF
v_gene: TRBV9; d_gene: TRBD2; len: 15; CDR3aa: CASSETSGRADTQYF
v_gene: TRBV4-2; d_gene: TRBD2; len: 15; CDR3aa: CASSLGSGRTGELFF
v_gene: TRBV6-5; d_gene: NA; len: 13; CDR3aa: CASSRGSATEAFF
v_gene: TRBV6-5; d_gene: NA; len: 13; CDR3aa: CASTRHRDSPLHF
v_gene: TRBV7-9; d_gene: NA; len: 12; CDR3aa: CASRLGEREQYF